The source of this T cell receptor (beta chain) is a study of T cells in Graves' hyperthyroidism and ophthalmopathy (dated by TCRdb to about 2019). Broadly, across the study: Peripheral blood was sampled at the time of initial diagnosis, prior to any treatment. Prospective prediction of ophthalmopathy was tested in an independent validation cohort of some 20 hyperthyroidism patients and 17 patients who later progressed to ophthalmopathy. After sampling, hyperthyroidism patients received methimazole starting at 30 mg daily, and ophthalmopathy patients received high-dose intravenous methylprednisolone. The 75 to 100 discovery patients were divided at random into training and test sets in a 7:3 ratio. TCR Vbeta CDR3 sequencing of 140 or so peripheral blood samples (under 45 ophthalmopathy, over 70 hyperthyroidism and some 17 progressor patients) is reported in the paper. In more than five Graves' hyperthyroidism patients, the study also compared T-cell repertoires from thyroid tissue with T-cell repertoires from blood. To identify TCR V-J signatures that set the groups apart, the researchers used a discovery cohort of 90 to 100 patients, made up of roughly 45 with Graves' ophthalmopathy and about 59 with stable Graves' hyperthyroidism. Broad study findings and their caveats: Blood samples also contained most of the expanded thyroid clonotypes (frequency above 0.001), which suggests that blood repertoires may reflect thyroid immune responses. No statistical method was used to set the sample size in advance, and investigators knew the group allocation. In validation, the model predicted progression to ophthalmopathy with approximately 69% sensitivity and 72% to 75% specificity, a median of approximately 6.7 months before onset. In cross-validation, a model built on a 13 V-J signature told ophthalmopathy apart from stable hyperthyroidism with 85% to 90% sensitivity and about 81% specificity, and in testing the same model reached 80%/75%.

Inclusive of the bounding cysteine and phenylalanine, the CDR3 is 14 residues long. Only CDR3 DNA is held: 42 bases, read in frame from base 1. V is pared back by 0 bases and J by 2 bases, with 7 bases lying between the germline termini. Taken from the germline V gene, the CDR1 and CDR2 loops are SGDLS and YYNGEE. This clonotype was picked up a small number of times. What antigen it recognizes has not been identified. Base qualities are not provided; no much larger clone lies one nucleotide away. Stable Graves' hyperthyroidism was defined as no progression to ophthalmopathy during 18 months of follow-up. Hyperthyroidism patients were aged 18 to 65 years and newly diagnosed, with disease duration of less than 2 months. Any patient with an uncontrolled infection, another autoimmune disease, pregnancy or lactation was excluded. Diagnoses were established on the basis of clinical symptoms, serum thyroxine and TRAb, thyroid ultrasound, and orbital computed tomography. PBMCs were separated from 7.5 to 10 ml of fresh peripheral blood using Ficoll-Paque density gradient centrifugation. Total RNA was extracted using Trizol reagent, and RNA quality was assessed on an Agilent 2100 Bioanalyzer.

Amplification of TCR beta CDR3 regions was carried out from RNA transcripts. The first round of RT-PCR for the TCR CDR3 was performed with the HTBI primer set and the Qiagen OneStep RT-PCR kit. The libraries were constructed in a second round of multiplex PCR and then size-selected and purified. Sequencing of the libraries was done on an Illumina HiSeq2000 using paired-end 100 bp reads. As for the original processing: Raw data were processed with SOAPnuke, discarding reads with adapters, uncalled bases, mean Phred below 15, or no exact constant-primer or identifier match. COPE v1.2.5 was used to merge high-quality paired reads, and clonotypes were defined as unique nucleotide sequences. MiTCR v1.1 was used to align clonotypes to the IMGT TRBV, TRBD and TRBJ reference segments. The analysis included only V-J combinations with a frequency above 0.0001, which together covered around 99% of the repertoires. A TCS score was defined as the ratio of F50 (clonal expansion) to E x V (chaos), with BLOSUM62-based TCRdist applied between CDR3 peptides within each V-J. Welch's t-statistics and random forest reduced around 510 V-J features to about 13, which were used in a naive Bayes classifier (R e1071). The raw public reads went through TCRdb reprocessing: fastp at Q25, MiXCR clone calling, in-frame beta chains kept. Identical CDR3 proteins give one entry, which carries the most common genes and DNA. The V and J calls and clone size come from TCRdb's table, not from the authors' own analysis. This sample holds about 290,000 distinct CDR3 sequences; around 17% were observed only once. In total, the top ten clones hold approximately 33% of the sample.

The sequence links TRBV9 to TRBJ2-3; the D call is tentative, TRBD1 or TRBD2, as each matches 5 bases. The source is a man younger than 40 with Graves' hyperthyroidism. The source material was blood. The encoded CDR3 is CASSVGGDTDTQYF. The nucleotides read TGTGCCAGCAGCGTAGGAGGGGACACAGATACGCAGTATTTT. The CDR3, completed at both ends by the reference TRBV9 and TRBJ2-3 genes, gives the full variable domain DSGVTQTPKHLITATGQRVTLRCSPRSGDLSVYWYQQSLDQGLQFLIQYYNGEERAKGNILERFSAQQFPDLHSELNLSSLELGDSALYFCASSVGGDTDTQYFGPGTRLTVL.